These 32 T cell receptor beta chains originate from one sample sequenced in a study of shared clonotypes between healthy human individuals. The naive CD8 subset, CD45RO-negative cells positively selected for CCR7, excluded terminally differentiated effector memory CD45RA+ cells. TCRdb keeps only in-frame clones here, not all; method: immunoSEQ multiplex PCR. Here the sample spans more than 2 million clones, roughly 94% being singletons. The material sequenced was naive CD8+ T cells sorted from blood. The receptor source for this set is a man between 18 and 35 years old in good health.

This clone has just one count. This chain uses TRBV4-2 with TRBJ2-1; 7 bases are a match to TRBD1. This CDR3 has 16 amino acids. Trimming removed 0 bases from V and 2 bases from J; junction bases left unmatched: 4. Looked up from germline, CDR1 is LGHNA and CDR2 is YNFKEQ. The CDR3 loop is CASSQEDRVAYNEQFF. The DNA for the CDR3 is TGTGCCAGCAGCCAAGAAGACAGGGTCGCCTACAATGAGCAGTTCTTC.

The chain uses TRBV9 and TRBJ1-5; no firm D call. V was cut by 4 bases and J by 4 bases, with 21 bases left in between. The length of the CDR3 is 17 residues. The germline CDR1 and CDR2 sequences are SGDLS and YYNGEE. This CDR3 is CASSRMRSPLSNQPQHF. The CDR3 DNA is TGTGCCAGCAGCCGGATGAGGTCCCCTCTGTCTAATCAGCCCCAGCATTTT.

The V call is TRBV11-2, the J call TRBJ2-5; D perhaps matches TRBD1 (5 bases). The CDR3 covers 15 residues. The V gene lost 4 bases and the J gene lost 1 base, with 13 bases spanning the gap. Germline V gene lookup returns CDR1 SGHAT and CDR2 FQNNGV. The chain's CDR3 is CASSSAWGVQETQYF. In DNA form, the CDR3 reads TGTGCCAGCAGCTCAGCTTGGGGCGTCCAAGAGACCCAGTACTTC.

The V call is TRBV28, the J call TRBJ2-2; D perhaps matches TRBD1 (6 bases). Germline V gene data show CDR1 as MDHEN and CDR2 as SYDVKM. Trimming pared 6 bases from V and 6 bases from J, leaving 14 bases between. The CDR3 extends over 14 amino acids. The CDR3 sequence: CASSLGQSAGELFF. As DNA, the CDR3 is TGTGCCAGCAGCCTCGGACAGAGCGCCGGGGAGCTGTTTTTT.

The genes are TRBV19 and TRBJ1-4; 7 bases are shared with TRBD1. V shed 3 bases and J 8 bases; nucleotides not matched to a gene: 9. The germline gives CDR1 LNHDA, CDR2 SQIVND (reference sequence). The CDR3 is 15 residues long. The DNA of the CDR3 is TGTGCCAGTAGTATGCTCCAGGGGGGCGAAGAAAAACTGTTTTTT. Protein: CASSMLQGGEEKLFF.

To note about this clone: The sample contains more than one DNA sequence encoding this CDR3. The rearrangement links TRBV27 to TRBJ2-2; D uncertain. The ends were cut back, 6 bases at V and 2 bases at J, with 4 bases in the middle. The CDR3 runs 12 residues. Germline CDR1 MNHEY, CDR2 SMNVEV (reference sequence). CDR3 coding DNA: TGTGCCAGCAGCTATAACACCGGGGAGCTGTTTTTT. Its translation: CASSYNTGELFF.

The rearrangement links TRBV9 to TRBJ2-7; 12 bases are a match to TRBD2. CDR3 length: 16 residues. Germline CDR1 is SGDLS and CDR2 is YYNGEE. V dropped 3 bases and J dropped 6; count of bases not matched to a gene: 10. The CDR3 is CASSGLLTSGSLEQYF. The CDR3, as DNA: TGTGCCAGCAGCGGCCTCTTGACTAGCGGGAGCCTCGAGCAGTACTTC.

The chain employs TRBV5-1 and TRBJ2-1; 7 bases agree with TRBD2. The CDR3 is made up of 16 amino acids. Germline CDR1 SGHRS, CDR2 YFSETQ. V dropped 0 bases and J dropped 2; count of bases not matched to a gene: 5. The CDR3 loop is CASSLAERGTYNEQFF. In DNA, the CDR3 is TGCGCCAGCAGCTTGGCTGAGCGGGGAACCTACAATGAGCAGTTCTTC.

This chain links TRBV18 with TRBJ2-5; D not resolved. This CDR3 is 14 amino acids long. The germline CDR1 and CDR2 sequences are KGHSH and LQKENI. Trimming took off 1 base at V and 1 base at J, with 7 bases between the two ends. Here the CDR3 DNA reads TGTGCCAGCTCACCACGCGGTCCCCAAGAGACCCAGTACTTC. Its protein product is CASSPRGPQETQYF.

This sequence joins TRBV13 and TRBJ1-6, with 8 bases matching TRBD1. V trimming: 3 bases; J trimming: 6 bases; junction bases outside the gene matches: 4. The CDR3 contains 15 residues. Germline CDR1 is PRHDT and CDR2 is FYEKMQ (reference sequence). This CDR3 is CASSFLGQGNSPLHF. The CDR3 DNA reads TGTGCCAGCAGCTTTCTTGGACAGGGTAATTCACCCCTCCACTTT.

CDR3 protein: CSAGLAGYEQYF. The CDR3 bases are TGCAGCGCTGGACTAGCGGGGTACGAGCAGTACTTC. V gene TRBV29-1 combines with J gene TRBJ2-7; TRBD2 agrees at 12 bases. The trim removed 7 bases at V and 4 bases at J, leaving 2 bases unmatched. CDR1 and CDR2 (germline): SQVTM, ANQGSEA. The CDR3 has 12 amino acids.

The chain carries TRBV7-2 and TRBJ2-2; no reliable D call. V gave up 5 bases and J gave up 6 bases, with 13 bases separating them. The CDR3 sequence is 14 residues long. Germline-derived CDR1 and CDR2 are SGHTA and FQGNSA. The CDR3 DNA reads as TGTGCCAGCAGCCTCCTTTCGGGCTCCGGGGAGCTGTTTTTT. Its translation is CASSLLSGSGELFF.

The rearrangement joins TRBV5-6 to TRBJ1-5; D is possibly TRBD1 (5 bases). Germline CDR1 and CDR2: SGHDT and YYEEEE. Trimming shortened V by 1 base and J by 2 bases, and 10 bases separated the two germline ends. This CDR3 is 15 amino acids long. CDR3 coding DNA: TGTGCCAGCAGCTTGTCCAGGGCCGGCAATCAGCCCCAGCATTTT. As protein: CASSLSRAGNQPQHF.

V and J are TRBV10-2 and TRBJ1-1; tentatively, D is TRBD1 (6 bases). The germline V gene encodes CDR1 WSHSY and CDR2 SAAADI. The CDR3 loop spans 12 amino acids. The V end was cut by 10 bases, the J end by 6 bases, with 15 bases between. The CDR3 loop is CAISVEGAEAFF. In nucleotides, the CDR3 is TGCGCCATTAGTGTGGAGGGGGCTGAAGCTTTCTTT.

This chain links TRBV4-1 with TRBJ2-1, with 8 positions matching TRBD2. The CDR3 covers 15 residues. V was pared by 3 bases and J by 5 bases, with 6 bases of the junction left unmatched. CDR1 and CDR2 (germline): MGHRA, YSYEKL. CDR3 loop: CASSHNGLAHNEQFF. The CDR3 DNA follows: TGCGCCAGCAGCCATAACGGACTAGCCCACAATGAGCAGTTCTTC.

The rearrangement links TRBV5-4 to TRBJ2-5; D is uncertain. CDR1 is SGHNT and CDR2 is YYREEE in the germline V gene (reference sequence). V lost 0 bases to trimming and J lost 0 bases, with 6 bases between them. The CDR3 extends over 14 amino acids. CDR3 bases: TGTGCCAGCAGCTTGGCGTTGTACCAAGAGACCCAGTACTTC. It codes for CASSLALYQETQYF.

The chain employs TRBV5-1 and TRBJ2-2; D is undetermined. CDR3 length: 14 amino acids. Germline assignment: CDR1 SGHRS and CDR2 YFSETQ. V lost 0 bases, J lost 9 bases, and 12 bases lay in between. CDR3 sequence reads: CASSLADADRELFF. The CDR3 DNA reads TGCGCCAGCAGCTTGGCGGACGCAGACAGGGAGCTGTTTTTT.

The chain employs TRBV13 and TRBJ2-3, with 8 bases identical to TRBD2. The CDR3 spans 13 residues. Trimming cost V 8 bases and J 0 bases; bases outside gene matches: 1. Germline CDR1 is PRHDT and CDR2 is FYEKMQ (reference sequence). CDR3 amino acids: CASQRESTDTQYF. CDR3 DNA sequence: TGTGCCAGCCAGCGGGAGAGCACAGATACGCAGTATTTT.

The V call is TRBV27, the J call TRBJ2-2; the D call may be TRBD1 or TRBD2 (5 bases each). The CDR3 has 15 residues. V lost 2 bases to trimming and J lost 6 bases, with 13 bases between them. Per germline, CDR1 MNHEY and CDR2 SMNVEV (reference sequence). The CDR3 reads CASSLGGLTSGELFF. CDR3 nucleotide sequence: TGTGCCAGCAGTTTAGGGGGTTTAACGTCCGGGGAGCTGTTTTTT.

On this clone itself: Distinct nucleotide sequences in the sample also encode this CDR3. The chain carries TRBV11-2 and TRBJ2-2; TRBD1 aligns across 11 bases. The CDR3 length is 16 residues. V was clipped by 1 base and J by 5 bases; unmatched bases: 3. Looked up from germline, CDR1 is SGHAT and CDR2 is FQNNGV. This chain's CDR3 is CASSLVGTGGTGELFF. DNA for the CDR3: TGTGCCAGCAGCTTAGTTGGGACAGGGGGTACCGGGGAGCTGTTTTTT.

The chain has TRBV9 and TRBJ2-1; D not certain. The ends were cut back, 6 bases at V and 6 bases at J, with 13 bases in the middle. From germline, CDR1 is SGDLS and CDR2 YYNGEE. This CDR3 spans 13 amino acids. The CDR3 DNA reads TGTGCCAGCAACCCGATAGGTGGCAATGAGCAGTTCTTC. This translates into CASNPIGGNEQFF.

This clone appeared a few times. At one end the junction does not follow the germline gene, possibly because of a read error. This sample includes further DNA sequences coding for the same CDR3. The CDR3 here is CASSSNNEQFF. CDR3 DNA: TGTGCCAGCAGCTCCAACAATGAGCAGTTCTTC. The V gene is TRBV13, the J gene TRBJ2-1; unclear D gene. Germline values: CDR1 PRHDT, CDR2 FYEKMQ (reference sequence). The CDR3 covers 11 residues.

In this sample, this clone turned up a few times. The chain has TRBV5-4 and TRBJ1-1; D ambiguous. The CDR3 sequence is 12 residues long. Germline lookup yields CDR1 SGHNT and CDR2 YYREEE (reference sequence). Trimming removed 3 bases at V and 1 base at J, with 4 bases between. The CDR3 DNA reads TGTGCCAGCAGCTACACGAACACTGAAGCTTTCTTT. Its translation is CASSYTNTEAFF.

The sample holds one count of this clone. V is TRBV27 and J is TRBJ2-5, with TRBD1 matching over 7 bases. After removal of 4 bases from V and 2 bases from J, the junction contained 4 bases not matched to a gene. This CDR3 spans 14 amino acids. Germline V gives CDR1 MNHEY, CDR2 SMNVEV (reference sequence). CDR3 coding DNA: TGTGCCAGCAGTTATGGGACAGATCAAGAGACCCAGTACTTC. Its protein is CASSYGTDQETQYF.

The chain links TRBV2 to TRBJ1-5, with D possibly being TRBD1 (6 bases). Germline CDR1 and CDR2: SNHLY and FYNNEI. V shed 7 bases and J shed 1 base, with 11 bases lying between them. The CDR3 has 14 amino acids. CDR3 sequence reads: CASMAGASNQPQHF. In DNA, the CDR3 is TGTGCCAGCATGGCAGGGGCAAGCAATCAGCCCCAGCATTTT. Combining the CDR3 with reference TRBV2 and TRBJ1-5 gives the whole variable domain EPEVTQTPSHQVTQMGQEVILRCVPISNHLYFYWYRQILGQKVEFLVSFYNNEISEKSEIFDDQFSVERPDGSNFTLKIRSTKLEDSAMYFCASMAGASNQPQHFGDGTRLSIL.

This clone has a single count. The chain carries TRBV4-1 and TRBJ2-7, with 9 bases that match TRBD1. Germline-derived CDR1 and CDR2 are MGHRA and YSYEKL. This CDR3 comprises 14 residues. V was pared by 5 bases and J by 4 bases, with 6 bases of the junction left unmatched. CDR3 sequence reads: CASSWLTGGYEQYF. The DNA of the CDR3 is TGCGCCAGCAGCTGGTTGACAGGGGGATACGAGCAGTACTTC.

This chain connects TRBV6-5 to TRBJ2-7, with no clear D. The V end lost 0 bases, the J end lost 4 bases, and 13 bases lay between the germline ends. This CDR3 is 15 amino acids long. CDR1 is MNHEY, CDR2 SVGAGI, per germline. CDR3 sequence (DNA): TGTGCCAGCAGTTACTCTAGGTCCTTGTGGTACGAGCAGTACTTC. Encoded protein: CASSYSRSLWYEQYF.

The V gene is TRBV2, the J gene TRBJ2-3; the D gene is possibly TRBD2 (7 bases). This CDR3 has 14 amino acids. From germline, CDR1 is SNHLY and CDR2 FYNNEI. V was trimmed by 8 bases and J by 0 bases, leaving 12 bases between them. CDR3 DNA: TGTGCCAGCTGGGGGAGGGGGAGCACAGATACGCAGTATTTT. Translating it yields CASWGRGSTDTQYF.

The V call is TRBV2, the J call TRBJ1-4; D not certain. The V gene's germline CDR1 is SNHLY and CDR2 FYNNEI. This CDR3 contains 12 residues. V was shortened by 6 bases and J by 8 bases, with 10 bases between the two germline ends. The DNA of the CDR3 is TGTGCCAGCAGCCCGACCCGGGAAAAACTGTTTTTT. It translates to CASSPTREKLFF. The full variable domain, with the rest looked up from reference TRBV2 and TRBJ1-4, is EPEVTQTPSHQVTQMGQEVILRCVPISNHLYFYWYRQILGQKVEFLVSFYNNEISEKSEIFDDQFSVERPDGSNFTLKIRSTKLEDSAMYFCASSPTREKLFFGSGTQLSVL.

This chain uses TRBV5-4 with TRBJ2-7, with 10 bases aligning to TRBD1. The germline V gene has CDR1 SGHNT and CDR2 YYREEE (reference sequence). Trimming took 3 bases from V and 3 from J; bases not matched to a gene: 3. The length of the CDR3 is 14 residues. The chain's CDR3 is CASSWDRGNYEQYF. The CDR3 DNA reads as TGTGCCAGCAGCTGGGACAGGGGAAACTACGAGCAGTACTTC.

The chain carries TRBV6-6 and TRBJ2-7, with 8 bases fitting TRBD2. CDR1 is MNHNY and CDR2 is SVGAGI in the germline V gene (reference sequence). The CDR3 extends over 15 amino acids. Germline trimming cut 5 bases from V and 5 bases from J; bases unmatched to any gene: 11. The CDR3 region has the DNA TGTGCCAGCAGTCCCCGGAGCGGGGGTCCCCACGAGCAGTACTTC. This codes for CASSPRSGGPHEQYF.

This chain joins TRBV4-1 and TRBJ2-1; 7 bases are shared with TRBD1. The trim removed 5 bases at V and 8 bases at J, leaving 9 bases unmatched. Looked up from germline, CDR1 is MGHRA and CDR2 is YSYEKL. The CDR3 is made up of 14 amino acids. CDR3 loop: CASSKPDRPDEQFF. The CDR3 DNA follows: TGCGCCAGCAGCAAACCGGACAGGCCGGATGAGCAGTTCTTC.